This T cell receptor beta chain was documented in a study of beta chain features in type 1 diabetes. Background on the study: Sorted cells examined across all samples numbered 107,917,701. Overall study findings and caveats: Overrepresentation of cells with high TCR expression could result from cDNA sequencing. Compared with healthy donors, patients appeared to share more similar naive, central memory and regulatory TCRB repertoires.

Germline trimming cut 6 bases from V and 4 bases from J; bases unmatched to any gene: 8. The germline gives CDR1 MNHNY, CDR2 SVGAGI (reference sequence). CDR3 size: 15 residues. As every portion of the isolated RNA was reverse transcribed, the sequencing read expressed TCRB transcripts. Clones were read by immunoSEQ multiplex PCR, and TCRdb kept only the in-frame ones, dropping some. Of 300,000 to 450,000 clones listed, roughly 12% are singletons. A word on this clone: Its antigen is not identified.

Once sorted, every population was more than 95% pure. Sequencing input: naive CD4+ T cells from blood. The V and J genes are TRBV6-6 and TRBJ1-4, with 7 bases fitting TRBD1. The receptor was isolated from a man between 18 and 29 years old in good health. Here the CDR3 reads CASSRLGQRNEKLFF. In DNA, the CDR3 is TGTGCCAGCAGCCGACTGGGACAGCGTAATGAAAAACTGTTTTTT.